These 10 T cell receptor beta chains came from one sample sequenced in a study of response to subunit inactivated influenza vaccine. TCRdb analysed the RT-PCR reads with MiXCR anew, one entry per CDR3 protein. The sample contains about 570,000 distinct CDR3 sequences, 11% of which appear only once. The same sample was also used in a study of T cells expressing NK-cell markers. That study reports: For TCR beta, cDNA was produced by 5'RACE template switching with UMIs.

The specimen comprised PBMCs from blood, sampled on the day of vaccination. Receptor source: a man aged 45-65 years who received an inactivated influenza vaccine.

The chain couples TRBV11-2 to TRBJ2-2; 12 bases align to TRBD1. This CDR3 is built from 17 residues. Germline V gene sequence: CDR1 SGHAT, CDR2 FQNNGV. The junction had 3 bases not matched to a gene; V was cut back by 0 bases and J by 4 bases. The CDR3 DNA sequence: TGTGCCAGCAGCTTAGAATGGGGACAGGGGGCCACCGGGGAGCTGTTTTTT. Protein sequence: CASSLEWGQGATGELFF.

This sequence joins TRBV25-1 and TRBJ2-7, with D maybe TRBD2 (5 bases). The CDR3 runs to 14 residues. CDR1 is MGHDK and CDR2 is SYGVNS in the germline V gene. Trimming cost V 4 bases and J 2 bases, with 12 bases left between them. CDR3 DNA: TGTGCCAGCAGTGGTCGAGGGATTGCCTACGAGCAGTACTTC. Translated: CASSGRGIAYEQYF.

The rearrangement joins TRBV5-5 to TRBJ2-7; D remains unclear. The V end was cut by 6 bases, the J end by 0 bases, with 13 bases between. The CDR3 covers 14 residues. Germline loops: CDR1 SGHKS, CDR2 YYEKEE (reference sequence). DNA for the CDR3: TGTGCCAGCAACCAATACTTGAGCTCCTACGAGCAGTACTTC. It translates to CASNQYLSSYEQYF.

This clonotype has ten or more counts. V usage is TRBV5-1 and J usage is TRBJ2-2; D unresolved. CDR3 length: 15 amino acids. V was shortened by 6 bases and J by 0 bases, with 12 bases between the two germline ends. Germline assignment: CDR1 SGHRS and CDR2 YFSETQ. CDR3 protein: CASKNMGSNTGELFF. The DNA of the CDR3 is TGCGCCAGCAAGAACATGGGTTCGAACACCGGGGAGCTGTTTTTT. Complete variable domain (other parts from reference TRBV5-1 and TRBJ2-2): KAGVTQTPRYLIKTRGQQVTLSCSPISGHRSVSWYQQTPGQGLQFLFEYFSETQRNKGNFPGRFSGRQFSNSRSEMNVSTLELGDSALYLCASKNMGSNTGELFFGEGSRLTVL.

This clonotype was seen only a few times. The chain couples TRBV14 to TRBJ2-1, with D possibly TRBD1 on 6 matching bases. From germline, CDR1 is SGHDN and CDR2 FVKESK. The length of the CDR3 is 19 residues. The V end was cut by 0 bases, the J end by 6 bases, with 24 bases between. The CDR3 DNA follows: TGTGCCAGCAGCCAAGATCCTTTCAAGACAGGCCAGGTAGTCAATGAGCAGTTCTTC. Amino acids: CASSQDPFKTGQVVNEQFF.

The genes are TRBV11-2 and TRBJ2-1, with 7 bases aligning to TRBD2. This CDR3 has 14 residues. Germline V gene lookup returns CDR1 SGHAT and CDR2 FQNNGV. The V gene end was trimmed by 3 bases and the J gene end by 8 bases; junction bases not matched to a gene: 7. CDR3: CASSLTGTIYEQFF. DNA of the CDR3: TGTGCCAGCAGCTTGACCGGGACTATATATGAGCAGTTCTTC.

The genes are TRBV7-8 and TRBJ1-2, with D unclear. The germline CDR1 and CDR2 sequences are SGHVS and FQNEAQ. Trimming shortened V by 1 base and J by 4 bases, and 10 bases separated the two germline ends. The CDR3 length is 14 residues. This chain's CDR3 is CASSLGVATYGYTF. The CDR3, as DNA: TGTGCCAGCAGCTTAGGGGTAGCGACCTATGGCTACACCTTC.

This clonotype was seen more than once but under ten times. The CDR3: CASSQVAGGGTGELFF. CDR3 nucleotide sequence: TGTGCCAGCAGCCAAGTAGCCGGAGGAGGCACCGGGGAGCTGTTTTTT. The chain recombines TRBV4-2 with TRBJ2-2; D perhaps matches TRBD2 (5 bases). The length of the CDR3 is 16 residues. CDR1 is LGHNA and CDR2 is YNFKEQ in the germline V gene. Trimming took off 1 base at V and 4 bases at J, with 13 bases between the two ends.

This rearrangement joins TRBV6-2 or TRBV6-3 to TRBJ2-2; D uncertain. Trimming took off 0 bases at V and 7 bases at J, with 27 bases between the two ends. CDR1 MNHEY and CDR2 SVGEGT come from the germline V gene. The CDR3 has 20 residues. CDR3 bases: TGTGCCAGCAGTTACTCGAAAAGAGGAAGTGTAGCCCTGGGCGGCGGGGAGCTGTTTTTT. It encodes CASSYSKRGSVALGGGELFF.

This clonotype has only a few counts. The chain is built from TRBV6-5 and TRBJ2-7; D may match TRBD1 or TRBD2 (6 bases each). Trimming left V 1 base short and J 0 bases short, with 13 bases between. Germline V gives CDR1 MNHEY, CDR2 SVGAGI. The CDR3 loop spans 16 amino acids. The chain's CDR3 is CASSYLRGDISYEQYF. The CDR3, as DNA: TGTGCCAGCAGTTACTTAAGGGGGGACATCTCCTACGAGCAGTACTTC.